The 5 T cell receptor beta chains below were found in one sample sequenced in a study of cytomegalovirus exposure and HLA in healthy donors (dated by TCRdb to 2016 to 2017). Library generation was performed with the immunoSEQ multiplex PCR assay. For the multiplex PCR, a mixture combining 60 forward primers for TCR Vbeta segments and 13 reverse primers for TCR Jbeta segments was used. Drawn from immuneACCESS, this table holds only the in-frame rearrangements with V and J called that TCRdb kept. Clones are partly lost; checked studies trace under half to an unresolved V gene and leave the rest unexplained. This sample holds about 31,000 clones; about 60% were observed only once. About a fifth of the sample is held by the ten biggest clonotypes. The sequenced material came from PBMCs. These receptors were obtained from a man aged 45-60 years in good health and CMV-seropositive.

The chain recombines TRBV5-1 with TRBJ2-7, with D maybe TRBD2 (6 bases). Trimming took 4 bases from V and 3 from J, leaving 11 bases between them. The CDR3 length is 13 residues. Germline-derived CDR1 and CDR2 are SGHRS and YFSETQ. The CDR3 spells CASSRLEDYEQYF. The CDR3 region has the DNA TGCGCCAGCAGCCGACTAGAGGACTACGAGCAGTACTTC. The entire variable domain, with the rest obtained from reference TRBV5-1 and TRBJ2-7, is as follows: KAGVTQTPRYLIKTRGQQVTLSCSPISGHRSVSWYQQTPGQGLQFLFEYFSETQRNKGNFPGRFSGRQFSNSRSEMNVSTLELGDSALYLCASSRLEDYEQYFGPGTRLTVT.

The genes are TRBV6-5 and TRBJ1-4; TRBD1 is a possible D gene (5 bases). The CDR3 runs 15 residues. Germline V gives CDR1 MNHEY, CDR2 SVGAGI. Trimming removed 5 bases at V and 8 bases at J, with 18 bases between. The CDR3 DNA reads TGTGCCAGCAGTCCGCCAGGGTCTCAGGCGGAAAAACTGTTTTTT. It specifies CASSPPGSQAEKLFF.

This chain connects TRBV2 to TRBJ2-5; TRBD1 agrees at 7 bases. The junction had 11 bases not matched to a gene; V was cut back by 8 bases and J by 5 bases. The V gene's germline CDR1 is SNHLY and CDR2 FYNNEI. This CDR3 has 14 amino acids. The CDR3 spells CASLVTGVGETQYF. CDR3 in DNA: TGTGCCAGCCTAGTTACAGGGGTTGGGGAGACCCAGTACTTC.

This chain uses TRBV30 with TRBJ2-1; TRBD1 is a possible D gene (5 bases). V dropped 1 base and J dropped 0 bases, with 10 bases sitting between them. The CDR3 is 15 residues long. Per the germline V gene, CDR1 is GTSNPN and CDR2 is SVGIG (reference sequence). CDR3 DNA sequence: TGTGCCTGGAGTGGGGGCCCGAGCTCCTACAATGAGCAGTTCTTC. This codes for CAWSGGPSSYNEQFF.

This clone came up a few times. The rearrangement uses TRBV28 and TRBJ1-4, with 9 bases identical to TRBD1. Germline trimming cut 6 bases from V and 8 bases from J; bases unmatched to any gene: 7. Germline CDR1 is MDHEN and CDR2 is SYDVKM. The CDR3 length is 14 residues. The CDR3 DNA reads TGTGCCAGCAGGACAGGGGGAGGAGAGGAAAAACTGTTTTTT. It specifies CASRTGGGEEKLFF.